This T cell receptor (beta chain) was captured by sequencing in a study of blood T cell repertoires in COVID-19 (dated by TCRdb to 2020 to 2021). For the study in its entirety: Samples covering the acute and convalescent phases of COVID-19 were provided by collaborators in the United States, Italy and Spain. The prospective study material was composed of cDNA or gDNA derived from T cells, B-cell-depleted T cells, or PBMCs. Deeply sampled blood TCRbeta repertoires from subjects exposed to, actively infected with, or recovered from COVID-19 were included in the dataset. The repertoires were released in a freely available public database meant as a resource for research on the immune response to SARS-CoV-2. The samples were drawn from two sources: the first 160 participants of the ongoing ImmuneRACE study, and 950 to 1,500 subjects contributed by 6 global collaborators. The sample metadata nearly always contained a de-identified subject ID, COVID-19 status, age in years and sex. Where available, HLA class I and class II types were obtained from metadata supplied by the sample provider rather than from assay-based typing.

The collaborating institutions used their own protocols to collect whole blood in K2EDTA tubes. For TCRbeta analysis, collaborators shipped samples in one of three forms: frozen whole blood, isolated PBMCs, or DNA extracted from either of those sample types. The immunoSEQ Assay, a bias-controlled multiplex PCR, was used to amplify TCRbeta CDR3 regions from genomic DNA. Regarding the original processing steps: The number of nucleated cells in each sample was estimated by amplification of reference gene primers within the assay. Sequence reads were collapsed and filtered to measure the absolute abundance of every unique TCRbeta CDR3 rearrangement. For each sample, productive Simpson clonality was calculated as the square root of Simpson's diversity index over productive rearrangements. TCRdb mirrors the immuneACCESS table, restricted to in-frame sequences. Some clones are absent from its copies; in checked studies, under half trace to an unresolved V gene, and the reason for the others is unknown. V and J calls and clone size come straight from that table; D and trimming were deduced from the DNA. The sample includes some 64,000 clones, with around 76% observed a single time. The ten largest clones add up to 4% to 5.5% of the sample.

V is cut by 2 bases and J by 0 bases, and the space between the germline ends is 11 bases. Spanning cysteine to phenylalanine, the CDR3 consists of 15 amino acids. The kept DNA is CDR3 alone, 45 bases in frame from the first base. CDR1 and CDR2 are drawn from the germline V gene (reference sequence): LGHDT, YNNKEL. What the authors observed across the whole study: The amount of clinical and demographic metadata varied by source and participant and was provided uncurated.

This clone was counted only a few times. What this receptor recognizes is not known. Base qualities are not provided; no much larger clone lies one nucleotide away. The chain couples TRBV3-1 (or the pseudogene TRBV3-2) to TRBJ2-7, and perhaps TRBD1 as D gene, on 6 matching bases. The sample taken for sequencing was peripheral blood. The source of this sequence is a human donor in a cohort sampled during active COVID-19. This receptor carries the CDR3 CASSQHRQVSYEQYF. The DNA sequence is given as TGTGCCAGCAGCCAACACCGACAGGTCTCCTACGAGCAGTACTTC.